The TCR beta chain described here comes from a study of technical replicates of blood from several donors. This CDR3 contains 16 residues. V was cut by 2 bases and J by 4 bases, with 19 bases left in between. Germline V CDR1 and CDR2: SGHNT, YYREEE (reference sequence). Method: immunoSEQ multiplex PCR; TCRdb's copy keeps in-frame clones and lacks some. The data contain roughly 12,000 clones, approximately 79% of them singletons. Sample: PBMCs. This receptor was obtained from a human donor in good health. J is TRBJ2-7 and V is TRBV5-4; D might be TRBD2 (6 bases). CDR3 sequence reads: CASSFPDGLTPYEQYF. CDR3 DNA sequence: TGTGCCAGCAGCTTCCCGGACGGACTAACACCTTACGAGCAGTACTTC.